Listed here are 18 T cell receptor beta chains from one sample, sequenced in a study of T cell repertoires in cytomegalovirus infection (dated by TCRdb to between 2019 and 2020). Sequencing took place on an Illumina HiSeq 1500. Clones were called with MiXCR by TCRdb after fastp trimmed the public reads at Q25, and only in-frame beta chains were retained. Every CDR3 protein is listed once, alongside the most common genes and DNA of its rows. Counted in this sample were approximately 750,000 distinct CDR3 sequences; 35% of them appeared once. The ten biggest clones cover 2.8% of the sample. The sequencing sample was made of PBMCs. These receptors were obtained from a human donor in good health (CMV status not recorded). Some clones in this sample may be carry-over from other donors' samples.

V gene TRBV28 combines with J gene TRBJ2-7; D call uncertain. V lost 4 bases to trimming and J lost 5 bases, with 21 bases between them. Looked up from germline, CDR1 is MDHEN and CDR2 is SYDVKM. The CDR3 covers 16 residues. Written as DNA, the CDR3 is TGTGCCAGCAGTTATTCTGAGGACGAAGGAAAGAACGAGCAGTACTTC. Its protein product is CASSYSEDEGKNEQYF.

This clonotype has just a few counts. The rearrangement uses TRBV28 and TRBJ2-1, with 10 nucleotides matching TRBD1. CDR3 length: 13 residues. The V and J ends lost 5 bases and 7 bases, in that order; junction bases with no gene match: 2. In germline, CDR1 is MDHEN, CDR2 SYDVKM. CDR3 amino acids: CASSEGQGNEQFF. The CDR3 coding sequence is TGTGCCAGCAGTGAGGGACAGGGGAATGAGCAGTTCTTC.

The rearrangement links TRBV5-1 to TRBJ2-4; no clear D. Looked up from germline, CDR1 is SGHRS and CDR2 is YFSETQ. Trimming cost V 5 bases and J 1 base, with 16 bases left between them. The CDR3 consists of 16 residues. CDR3 nucleotides: TGCGCCAGCAGTAGTACCTCGACCCAGGCCAAAAACATTCAGTACTTC. Translated: CASSSTSTQAKNIQYF.

The CDR3 DNA reads TGCAGTGCTAGCCCACAGGGTAGGACCTACGAGCAGTACTTC. This gives the protein CSASPQGRTYEQYF. The chain uses TRBV20-1 and TRBJ2-7; tentatively, D is TRBD1 (6 bases). Germline lookup yields CDR1 DFQATT and CDR2 SNEGSKA (reference sequence). The CDR3 is 14 residues long. V lost 3 bases and J lost 2, with 14 bases in between.

The chain combines TRBV14 with TRBJ2-2, with D possibly matching TRBD2 (5 bases). Trimming took 4 bases from V and 3 from J, leaving 9 bases between them. CDR3 length: 14 residues. CDR1 and CDR2 (germline): SGHDN, FVKESK. The CDR3 sequence: CASSRGSYTGELFF. In nucleotides, the CDR3 is TGTGCCAGCAGCCGCGGGTCTTACACCGGGGAGCTGTTTTTT.

The V gene is TRBV20-1, the J gene TRBJ2-7; the D is unclear. This CDR3 region has 11 residues. CDR1 is DFQATT and CDR2 is SNEGSKA in the germline V gene (reference sequence). V shed 7 bases and J shed 3 bases, with 10 bases lying between them. CDR3 sequence reads: CSVVTVYEQYF. CDR3 nucleotides: TGCAGTGTAGTCACAGTCTACGAGCAGTACTTC.

This clonotype has only a few counts. The junction departs from the called germline gene at one end, perhaps through a read error. The chain links TRBV4-1 to TRBJ1-2; D may be TRBD1 (5 bases). The CDR3 has 14 residues. From germline, CDR1 is MGHRA and CDR2 YSYEKL. This CDR3 reads CASSQGQGAYGYTF. Here the CDR3 DNA reads TGTGCCAGCAGCCAAGGGCAGGGTGCCTATGGCTACACCTTC.

This clonotype was seen only a few times. J is TRBJ2-5 and V is TRBV7-6, with TRBD1 matching 11 bases. The germline gives CDR1 SGHVS, CDR2 FNYEAQ. This CDR3 is 17 amino acids long. Germline trimming cut 3 bases from V and 4 bases from J; bases unmatched to any gene: 10. The CDR3 sequence: CASSLGWTGGSGETQYF. The CDR3 DNA sequence: TGTGCCAGCAGCTTGGGATGGACAGGGGGCTCGGGAGAGACCCAGTACTTC.

CDR3 in amino acids: CASSPTSSPSYEQYF. CDR3 coding DNA: TGTGCCAGCAGCCCGACTAGTTCTCCCTCCTACGAGCAGTACTTC. The rearrangement links TRBV7-6 to TRBJ2-7, with D tentatively TRBD2 (6 bases). The CDR3 contains 15 residues. The ends were cut back, 5 bases at V and 0 bases at J, with 14 bases in the middle. Germline loops: CDR1 SGHVS, CDR2 FNYEAQ.

A single count supports this clonotype. One end of the junction fails to match germline, which may point to a read error. V and J are TRBV12-3 or TRBV12-4 and TRBJ1-5, with D uncertain. The CDR3 loop spans 12 amino acids. The CDR3 DNA is TGTTCCAGCAGTTTACTCGGTCAGCCCCAGCATTTT. Its protein is CSSSLLGQPQHF.

This sequence joins TRBV19 and TRBJ2-7; TRBD1 agrees at 9 bases. V lost 7 bases to trimming and J lost 8 bases; unmatched junction nucleotides: 12. Germline values: CDR1 LNHDA, CDR2 SQIVND (reference sequence). The CDR3 is 14 residues long. The CDR3 loop is CASTPGQGVSKQYF. The CDR3 DNA is TGTGCCAGTACCCCGGGACAGGGCGTGTCGAAGCAGTACTTC.

This clonotype was counted many times. This rearrangement joins TRBV7-2 to TRBJ2-7; D is uncertain. The V and J ends lost 5 bases and 2 bases respectively, with 10 bases between them. The germline CDR1 and CDR2 sequences are SGHTA and FQGNSA. CDR3 length equals 13 residues. CDR3 DNA sequence: TGTGCCAGCAGCCCAGGCAGGACCTACGAGCAGTACTTC. It codes for CASSPGRTYEQYF.

V gene TRBV6-5 combines with J gene TRBJ2-5; TRBD2 agrees at 10 bases. V shed 7 bases and J 1 base; nucleotides not matched to a gene: 18. CDR1 is MNHEY, CDR2 SVGAGI, per germline. The CDR3 is 19 residues long. CDR3 DNA: TGTGCCAGCACCCCTGGTAGCGGGAGGCCGAACACCATCCAAGAGACCCAGTACTTC. Residues: CASTPGSGRPNTIQETQYF.

The V call is TRBV28, the J call TRBJ1-2; weak D call: TRBD1 (5 bases). The CDR3 is made up of 14 amino acids. Trimming shortened V by 2 bases and J by 5 bases, and 12 bases separated the two germline ends. CDR1 and CDR2 (germline): MDHEN, SYDVKM. CDR3 loop: CASSLGAGLYGYTF. The DNA of the CDR3 is TGTGCCAGCAGTTTAGGAGCAGGGCTATATGGCTACACCTTC.

The chain couples TRBV5-6 to TRBJ1-5; the D gene is possibly TRBD1 (5 bases). CDR1 and CDR2 from the germline V gene are SGHDT and YYEEEE. This CDR3 spans 14 amino acids. The ends were cut back, 2 bases at V and 7 bases at J, with 13 bases in the middle. The CDR3 here is CASSFAGGSQPQHF. The DNA of the CDR3 is TGTGCCAGCAGCTTTGCGGGGGGGTCCCAGCCCCAGCATTTT.

The V gene is TRBV11-2, the J gene TRBJ1-1; TRBD1 matches at 7 bases. With 5 bases clipped from V and 0 bases from J, the junction kept 9 bases outside the gene matches. CDR3 length: 16 amino acids. Germline CDR1 SGHAT, CDR2 FQNNGV. CDR3 sequence (DNA): TGTGCCAGCAGCCCCCGACAGGGTTCGGTGAACACTGAAGCTTTCTTT. Translating gives CASSPRQGSVNTEAFF.

The chain recombines TRBV20-1 with TRBJ1-1; possible D gene TRBD1, 5 bases. V was pared by 6 bases and J by 1 base, with 15 bases between. The CDR3 sequence is 14 residues long. The germline V gene encodes CDR1 DFQATT and CDR2 SNEGSKA (reference sequence). This CDR3 reads CSAKQWGSNTEAFF. For the CDR3, the DNA is TGCAGTGCCAAACAATGGGGGTCGAACACTGAAGCTTTCTTT.

The chain couples TRBV27 to TRBJ2-7, with 7 positions matching TRBD1. Trimming took 4 bases from V and 3 from J; bases not matched to a gene: 9. CDR3 length: 15 residues. Germline loops: CDR1 MNHEY, CDR2 SMNVEV (reference sequence). Here the CDR3 reads CASSWFGDRGYEQYF. The CDR3 nucleotides read TGTGCCAGCAGTTGGTTTGGGGACAGAGGCTACGAGCAGTACTTC.